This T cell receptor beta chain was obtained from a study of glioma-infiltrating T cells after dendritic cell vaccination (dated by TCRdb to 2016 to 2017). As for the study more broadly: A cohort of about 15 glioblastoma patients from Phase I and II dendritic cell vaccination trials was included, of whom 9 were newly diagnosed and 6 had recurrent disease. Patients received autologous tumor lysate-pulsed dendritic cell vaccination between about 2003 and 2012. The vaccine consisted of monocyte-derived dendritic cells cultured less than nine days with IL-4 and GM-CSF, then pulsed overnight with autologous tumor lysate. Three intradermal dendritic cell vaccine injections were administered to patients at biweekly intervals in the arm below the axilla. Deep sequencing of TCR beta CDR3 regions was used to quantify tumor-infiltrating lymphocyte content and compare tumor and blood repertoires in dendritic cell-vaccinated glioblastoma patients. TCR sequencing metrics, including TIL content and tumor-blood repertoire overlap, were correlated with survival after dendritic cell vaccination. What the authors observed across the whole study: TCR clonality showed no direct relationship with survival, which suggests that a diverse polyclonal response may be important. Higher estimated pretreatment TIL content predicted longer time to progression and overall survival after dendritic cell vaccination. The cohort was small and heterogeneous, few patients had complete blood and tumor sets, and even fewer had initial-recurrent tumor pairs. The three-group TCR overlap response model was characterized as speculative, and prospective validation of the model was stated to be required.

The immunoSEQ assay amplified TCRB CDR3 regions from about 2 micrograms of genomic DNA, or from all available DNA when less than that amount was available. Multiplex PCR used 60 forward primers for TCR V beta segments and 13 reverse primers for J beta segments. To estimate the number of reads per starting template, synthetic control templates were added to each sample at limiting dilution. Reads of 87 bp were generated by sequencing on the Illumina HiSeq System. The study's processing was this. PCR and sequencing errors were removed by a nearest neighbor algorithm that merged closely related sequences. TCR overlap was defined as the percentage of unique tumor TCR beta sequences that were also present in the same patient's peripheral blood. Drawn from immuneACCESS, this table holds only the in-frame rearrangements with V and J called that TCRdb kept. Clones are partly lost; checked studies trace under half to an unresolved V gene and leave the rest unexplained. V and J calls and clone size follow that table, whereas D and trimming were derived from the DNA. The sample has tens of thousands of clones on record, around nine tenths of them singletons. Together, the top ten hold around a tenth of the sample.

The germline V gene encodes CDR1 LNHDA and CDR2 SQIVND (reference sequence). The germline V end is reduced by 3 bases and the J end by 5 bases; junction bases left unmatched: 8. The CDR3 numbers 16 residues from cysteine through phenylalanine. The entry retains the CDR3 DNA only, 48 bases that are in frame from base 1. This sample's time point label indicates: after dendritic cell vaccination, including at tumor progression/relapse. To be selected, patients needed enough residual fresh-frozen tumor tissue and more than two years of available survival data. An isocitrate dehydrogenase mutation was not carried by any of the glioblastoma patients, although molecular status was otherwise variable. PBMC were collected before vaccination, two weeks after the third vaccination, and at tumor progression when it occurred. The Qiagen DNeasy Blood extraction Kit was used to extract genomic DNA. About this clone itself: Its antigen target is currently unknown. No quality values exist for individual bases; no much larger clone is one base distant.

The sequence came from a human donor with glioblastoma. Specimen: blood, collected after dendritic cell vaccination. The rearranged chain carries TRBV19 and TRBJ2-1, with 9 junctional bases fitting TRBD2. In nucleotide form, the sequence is TGTGCCAGTAGTATTCTAGCGGGACCAACCCACAATGAGCAGTTCTTC. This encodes CASSILAGPTHNEQFF.